This TCR beta chain was obtained from a study of technical replicates of blood from a few donors. The table came from immunoSEQ multiplex PCR; TCRdb's copy has only in-frame clones and leaves some out. Seen here are around 80,000 clones, more than 95% observed once, and the top ten hold around 0.15%. This sequence was found in a human donor in good health. The sample comprised T cells isolated from PBMCs.

DNA for the CDR3: TGCGCCAGCAGCTGGGGACTAGCGGGACGTCTCAACGAGCAGTACTTC. Its protein is CASSWGLAGRLNEQYF. The chain is built from TRBV5-1 and TRBJ2-7; TRBD2 aligns across 13 bases. Per the germline V gene, CDR1 is SGHRS and CDR2 is YFSETQ. The CDR3 length is 16 residues. V lost 3 bases and J lost 5; bases outside the gene matches: 8.